This paragraph reports one T cell receptor beta chain. The table came from immunoSEQ multiplex PCR; TCRdb's copy has only in-frame clones and leaves some out. The sample yields fewer than 50,000 clones, over 75% seen once. The V and J ends lost 5 bases and 2 bases respectively, with 9 bases between them. The germline V gene encodes CDR1 SGHAT and CDR2 FQNNGV. The CDR3 consists of 13 residues. This sample was included in a study of immune evolution from preneoplasia to lung adenocarcinoma. The V and J genes are TRBV11-2 and TRBJ1-2; weak D call: TRBD1 (6 bases). This clonotype was sampled from a person aged 55 to 75 with lung adenocarcinoma. The material sequenced was FFPE invasive lung adenocarcinoma tissue. The CDR3 sequence: CASSPGQNYGYTF. DNA of the CDR3: TGTGCCAGCAGCCCCGGACAGAACTATGGCTACACCTTC.